This T cell receptor (beta chain) originates from a study of chemoradiotherapy in HPV16-positive cancers. Study-wide background: Candidate HPV-specific T-cell clones and common TCR motifs came from functional assays in a couple of HPV16-positive patients. Study-level findings and limits: Non-HPV-specific T cells did not expand in tumors during treatment, whereas candidate HPV-specific clones and E7-related motifs did. Better recurrence-free survival went with HPV-responsive T-cell expansion in HPV16-positive patients.

Repertoires were sampled repeatedly during chemoradiotherapy. The method was immunoSEQ multiplex PCR; TCRdb's version includes in-frame clones alone and lacks a portion of them. The sample lists under 15,000 clones, about four fifths occurring once. Note on this clone: Its antigen is unknown.

V gave up 9 bases and J gave up 0 bases, with 8 bases separating them. Germline values: CDR1 LNHDA, CDR2 SQIVND (reference sequence). The CDR3 has 12 amino acids. This rearrangement joins TRBV19 to TRBJ1-1; D is undetermined. Sampling took place from a patient who underwent chemoradiotherapy. The TCR originated in a human donor with HPV-associated anogenital cancer. CDR3 bases: TGTGCCAGCCAACAAATGAACACTGAAGCTTTCTTT. It specifies CASQQMNTEAFF.